The present entry profiles one TCR beta chain with its context. The CDR3 consists of 13 residues. Trimming removed 6 bases from V and 8 bases from J, with 19 bases in between. The germline V gene has CDR1 GTSNPN and CDR2 SVGIG (reference sequence). Authors' methods: For nucleated cells, counts were estimated from reference gene primer amplification. TCRdb's table, derived via immunoSEQ multiplex PCR, lists solely in-frame clones and lacks some. That table furnishes V, J and clone size, whereas the DNA furnished D and trimming. Counted here are about 230,000 clones, about 85% occurring once; the ten biggest clones make up about 0.91%. This specimen belongs to a study of blood T cell repertoires in COVID-19. Study summary: Spain, Italy and the United States supplied samples that represented acute and convalescent COVID-19. PBMCs, B-cell-depleted T cells, or T cells provided the cDNA or gDNA that made up the material.

Sequences were obtained from peripheral blood. This TCR derives from a man in his forties or fifties with acute or convalescent COVID-19. This chain uses TRBV30 with TRBJ1-2; weak D call: TRBD1 (5 bases). CDR3 sequence reads: CACPHTRGFGYTF. In nucleotides, the CDR3 is TGTGCCTGCCCCCACACCCGGGGGTTCGGCTACACCTTC.